This T cell receptor beta chain was identified during a study of blood T cell repertoires in COVID-19. Looking at the study overall: From the United States, Italy and Spain came samples of acute and convalescent COVID-19. T cells, B-cell-depleted T cells, or PBMCs provided the cDNA or gDNA that served as material.

TCRdb keeps only in-frame clones here, not all; method: immunoSEQ multiplex PCR. The data show hundreds of thousands of clones, about nine tenths seen once. The CDR3 is 16 residues long. Unmatched junction bases numbered 9, after V lost 6 bases and J lost 0 bases. The germline CDR1 and CDR2 sequences are SGHTA and FQGNSA. The V call is TRBV7-2, the J call TRBJ2-3; TRBD1 matches at 7 bases. The clonotype was recovered from a man older than 75 with acute or convalescent COVID-19. Sequencing was performed on peripheral blood. The CDR3 is CASRRQGSSSTDTQYF. The CDR3 bases are TGTGCCAGCAGAAGACAGGGATCATCTAGCACAGATACGCAGTATTTT.